A selection of T cell receptor beta chains follows, all from one sample in a study of blood T cell repertoires in COVID-19. The repertoire was sequenced with immunoSEQ multiplex PCR; TCRdb's copy has only in-frame clones and lacks some. In the table there are 300,000 to 350,000 clones, about 88% of which are singletons. The specimen was peripheral blood. The receptors shown here come from a woman in her 70s with COVID-19, enrolled during active disease. Both conserved end residues are part of each CDR3. A row's size may be missing; if present it is once, few, many or a size class.

>once|16|TRBV21-1|TRBJ1-3
CASSKGSGYDGNTIYF
>-|13|TRBV3-1/TRBV3-2|TRBJ1-4
CASDPGQSEKLFF
>-|13|TRBV29-1|TRBJ1-2
CSVEQGGSYGYTF
>once|17|TRBV21-1|TRBJ2-7
CASSEHKQDKRSYEQYF
>-|14|TRBV11-2|TRBJ2-3
CASSLGQIPDTQYF
>once|16|TRBV24-1|TRBJ1-6
CATRPQGARSNSPLHF
>-|15|TRBV5-1|TRBJ1-1
CASSLFDRSNTEAFF
>-|15|TRBV7-2|TRBJ1-5
CASSRGGGDNQPQHF
>-|16|TRBV3-1/TRBV3-2|TRBJ1-6
CASSQDFQSYNSPLHF
>-|20|TRBV30|TRBJ1-2
CAWMGIFEGTGTGSPYGYTF
>-|15|TRBV4-2|TRBJ2-7
CASSQDLAYLGEQYF
>once|15|TRBV11-2|TRBJ2-1
CASSSLRDRGWEQFF
>-|14|TRBV4-3|TRBJ1-1
CASSPRQASAEAFF
>-|15|TRBV7-3|TRBJ1-1
CASSSQGGGNTEAFF
>-|15|TRBV28|TRBJ2-3
CASSYGGMGRGTQYF
>few|16|TRBV7-9|TRBJ1-2
CASTMTGQGGIYGYTF
>-|12|TRBV6-2/TRBV6-3|TRBJ1-1
CASSSGQGEAFF
>-|14|TRBV5-1|TRBJ1-2
CASSPLTGNYGYTF
>once|15|TRBV27|TRBJ1-1
CASSLSYTGGTEAFF
>-|15|TRBV5-1|TRBJ2-7
CASSLSGTLSYEQYF
>few|15|TRBV5-4|TRBJ2-1
CASSSLAGGLNEQFF
>-|15|TRBV5-8|TRBJ1-4
CASSFRGTGDEKLFF
>-|17|TRBV21-1|TRBJ2-5
CASSKAWSSGALETQYF